Below are 7 T cell receptor beta chains sequenced from a single sample in a study of T cell responses to AZD1222 COVID-19 vaccine. Assay used: immunoSEQ multiplex PCR; TCRdb lists only in-frame clones, some missing. The repertoire consists of over 120,000 clones, with approximately 86% occurring once and the leading ten covering approximately 5.4%. This sample comprised peripheral blood, obtained 28 days after the second dose of the MenACWY control vaccine. The receptors derive from an adult who received the MenACWY meningococcal vaccine as a control.

The chain couples TRBV15 to TRBJ1-6; D unclear. Germline V lookup: CDR1 LNHNV, CDR2 YYDKDF (reference sequence). Between the trimmed V and J ends, which lost 9 bases and 8 bases, there was a span of 17 bases. The CDR3 is made up of 14 amino acids. The CDR3 loop reads CATKDRSTYSPLHF. In DNA form, the CDR3 reads TGTGCCACAAAGGACCGCTCCACTTATTCACCCCTCCACTTT. Variable domain in full (rest from reference TRBV15 and TRBJ1-6): DAMVIQNPRYQVTQFGKPVTLSCSQTLNHNVMYWYQQKSSQAPKLLFHYYDKDFNNEADTPDNFQSRRPNTSFCFLDIRSPGLGDTAMYLCATKDRSTYSPLHFGNGTRLTVT.

V and J are TRBV9 and TRBJ2-7; tentative D call: TRBD1 (5 bases). There are 13 residues in the CDR3. The germline V gene has CDR1 SGDLS and CDR2 YYNGEE. Between the trimmed V and J ends, which lost 4 bases and 4 bases, there was a span of 12 bases. CDR3 bases: TGTGCCAGCAGCCCCACCCAGGGTTACGAGCAGTACTTC. It codes for CASSPTQGYEQYF. The variable domain in full, with the rest retrieved from reference TRBV9 and TRBJ2-7, is DSGVTQTPKHLITATGQRVTLRCSPRSGDLSVYWYQQSLDQGLQFLIQYYNGEERAKGNILERFSAQQFPDLHSELNLSSLELGDSALYFCASSPTQGYEQYFGPGTRLTVT.

The genes are TRBV30 and TRBJ2-7; D is uncertain. The length of the CDR3 is 13 residues. Trimming stripped 0 bases from V and 3 bases from J, with 9 bases between. Germline-derived CDR1 and CDR2 are GTSNPN and SVGIG (reference sequence). CDR3 loop: CAWSVVDLYEQYF. The CDR3 DNA sequence: TGTGCCTGGAGTGTAGTGGACCTCTACGAGCAGTACTTC. The full variable domain, completed using reference TRBV30 and TRBJ2-7, is SQTIHQWPATLVQPVGSPLSLECTVEGTSNPNLYWYRQAAGRGLQLLFYSVGIGQISSEVPQNLSASRPQDRQFILSSKKLLLSDSGFYLCAWSVVDLYEQYFGPGTRLTVT.

The genes are TRBV18 and TRBJ1-2, with D hard to call. The V gene lost 3 bases and the J gene lost 5 bases, with 16 bases spanning the gap. Germline assignment: CDR1 KGHSH and CDR2 LQKENI. There are 15 residues in the CDR3. CDR3: CASSPTAAGYYGYTF. CDR3 bases: TGTGCCAGCTCACCCACAGCAGCGGGTTATTATGGCTACACCTTC.

J is TRBJ1-5 and V is TRBV28; D possibly corresponds to TRBD1 (5 bases). V shed 7 bases and J shed 3 bases, with 16 bases lying between them. CDR3 length: 15 amino acids. Germline CDR1 and CDR2: MDHEN and SYDVKM. Here the CDR3 reads CASNSPGGYNQPQHF. The CDR3 DNA is TGTGCCAGCAACTCCCCGGGGGGGTACAATCAGCCCCAGCATTTT.

This sequence joins TRBV6-2 or TRBV6-3 and TRBJ1-5, with D perhaps TRBD1 (5 bases). V was pared by 2 bases and J by 4 bases, with 12 bases between. Germline CDR1 is MNHEY and CDR2 is SVGEGT. This CDR3 has 15 residues. The CDR3 loop is CASSYTGLGNQPQHF. The CDR3 nucleotides are TGTGCCAGCAGTTACACGGGGCTGGGGAATCAGCCCCAGCATTTT.

The chain uses TRBV5-4 and TRBJ1-2; 9 bases map to TRBD1. There are 15 residues in the CDR3. The junction had 12 bases not matched to a gene; V was cut back by 4 bases and J by 8 bases. The germline CDR1 and CDR2 sequences are SGHNT and YYREEE (reference sequence). DNA of the CDR3: TGTGCCAGCAGCACATTAGGGGACAGGGTGAAGGGCTACACCTTC. Translation gives CASSTLGDRVKGYTF. Full variable domain (rest looked up from reference TRBV5-4 and TRBJ1-2): ETGVTQSPTHLIKTRGQQVTLRCSSQSGHNTVSWYQQALGQGPQFIFQYYREEENGRGNFPPRFSGLQFPNYSSELNVNALELDDSALYLCASSTLGDRVKGYTFGSGTRLTVV.